These T cell receptor beta chains were read from a single sample in a study of shared clonotypes between healthy human individuals. Only in-frame clones appear in the TCRdb table, and some are missing; sequencing was by immunoSEQ multiplex PCR. The sample yields around 500,000 clones, roughly 80% seen once. Sequenced material: PBMCs. The receptor source for this set is a woman aged 40 to 50 in good health. Some clones in this sample may be carry-over from other donors' samples. Each CDR3 is given with its conserved first and last residue. A D gene is named only where the DNA matches it firmly. Size is omitted from some rows. Given values are once, few, many or a class for expanded clones.

V gene,CDR3 length,D gene,clone size,J gene,CDR3 DNA,CDR3 protein
TRBV6-5,15,TRBD2,.,TRBJ2-7,TGTGCCAGCAGTTTTGCAGCGGGAAACACCTACGAGCAGTACTTC,CASSFAAGNTYEQYF
TRBV18,15,TRBD1,.,TRBJ1-5,TGTGCCAGCTCACCCGGACAGGGGGCTTTTCAGCCCCAGCATTTT,CASSPGQGAFQPQHF
TRBV29-1,15,TRBD2,.,TRBJ2-3,TGCAGCGTTGAAGATCGGACTAGCGGGTTAGATACGCAGTATTTT,CSVEDRTSGLDTQYF
TRBV2,15,TRBD2,.,TRBJ2-1,TGTGCCAGCAGTGGAGCGGGAGGGCCGGGGTATGAGCAGTTCTTC,CASSGAGGPGYEQFF
TRBV5-1,12,.,few,TRBJ2-1,TGCGCCAGCAGCTTGGGGATCTATGAGCAGTTCTTC,CASSLGIYEQFF
TRBV7-2,14,TRBD1,.,TRBJ2-1,TGTGCCAGCAGCAGATCGGGACAGTCGAATGAGCAGTTCTTC,CASSRSGQSNEQFF
TRBV5-4,16,TRBD2,.,TRBJ2-7,TGTGCCAGCAGTTTTCCCCCCTCGGGCGGGAGGAACGAGCAGTACTTC,CASSFPPSGGRNEQYF
TRBV6-6,15,.,.,TRBJ2-3,TGTGCCAGCAGTTACGGGGACCCAGGTACAGATACGCAGTATTTT,CASSYGDPGTDTQYF
TRBV5-5,15,.,.,TRBJ1-2,TGTGCCAGCAGCGCCGCCGGGATGGAACTCTATGGCTACACCTTC,CASSAAGMELYGYTF
TRBV19,14,.,.,TRBJ2-7,TGTGCCAGTAGTCCCCAGGGTAAGGACTACGAGCAGTACTTC,CASSPQGKDYEQYF
TRBV30,14,.,once,TRBJ1-5,TGTGCCTGGAGTATCGACAGTGGCAATCAGCCCCAGCATTTT,CAWSIDSGNQPQHF
TRBV6-4,15,TRBD2,few,TRBJ2-1,TGTGCCAGCAGTGAAAGTAGCGGGACCCACAATGAGCAGTTCTTC,CASSESSGTHNEQFF
TRBV5-8,15,.,.,TRBJ2-6,TGTGCCAGCCCCCCGTCCGGCTCTGGGGCCAACGTCCTGACTTTC,CASPPSGSGANVLTF
TRBV7-6,15,TRBD1,.,TRBJ1-2,TGTGCCAGCAGCTTAGACCAGGGGGCTAGCTATGGCTACACCTTC,CASSLDQGASYGYTF
TRBV10-3,15,TRBD2,once,TRBJ2-1,TGTGCCATCAGTGACGGCGGGAGCTTCCCCAATGAGCAGTTCTTC,CAISDGGSFPNEQFF
TRBV4-1,14,.,.,TRBJ2-7,TGCGCCAGCAGCCAAGAGGAATCAATCTACGAGCAGTACTTC,CASSQEESIYEQYF
TRBV5-4,16,TRBD1,.,TRBJ2-7,TGTGCCAGCATCAAGTCCGGGACAGGGGGCACCTACGAGCAGTACTTC,CASIKSGTGGTYEQYF
TRBV28,14,TRBD1,.,TRBJ1-5,TGTGCCAGCAGTCCCCAGGGGGTGAGGCAGCCCCAGCATTTT,CASSPQGVRQPQHF
TRBV10-3,13,TRBD2,once,TRBJ2-7,TGTGCCTCCGGACTAGCGGGAGACCGCGAGCAGTACTTC,CASGLAGDREQYF
TRBV19,15,.,.,TRBJ2-5,TGTGCCAGTAGTATGGGCGGAGGGGTAGGGGAGACCCAGTACTTC,CASSMGGGVGETQYF
TRBV5-1,15,.,.,TRBJ1-1,TGCGCCAGCAGCTTGGTGGGGGGCTCGGACACTGAAGCTTTCTTT,CASSLVGGSDTEAFF
TRBV7-2,14,.,.,TRBJ1-2,TGTGCCAGCAGCTTATTTTATGGGACTAATGGCTACACCTTC,CASSLFYGTNGYTF
TRBV5-4,15,TRBD2,.,TRBJ2-1,TGTGCCAGCAGCGCTCTAGGGCTAGCGGTAAATGAGCAGTTCTTC,CASSALGLAVNEQFF
TRBV4-1,17,TRBD2,.,TRBJ2-1,TGCGCCAGCAGCCAAGACCGAACTAGCGGGAGATACAATGAGCAGTTCTTC,CASSQDRTSGRYNEQFF
TRBV30,14,TRBD2,.,TRBJ2-7,TGTGCCTGGACCGGGACTAGCGGTCCCTACGAGCAGTACTTC,CAWTGTSGPYEQYF
TRBV11-2,12,TRBD1,few,TRBJ1-2,TGTGCCAGCAGCCCGGGACAGGGGGGCTACACCTTC,CASSPGQGGYTF
TRBV29-1,19,TRBD2,.,TRBJ2-1,TGCAGCGTTGTAAGCGGGGCGGGAGCCCCTCCTAGCTCCTACAATGAGCAGTTCTTC,CSVVSGAGAPPSSYNEQFF
TRBV4-3,16,TRBD2,.,TRBJ2-1,TGCGCCAGCAGCCAATCCCTAGCGGGCTCCTACAATGAGCAGTTCTTC,CASSQSLAGSYNEQFF
TRBV6-6,12,.,.,TRBJ2-1,TGTGCCAGCACCATCGACCTGGATGAGCAGTTCTTC,CASTIDLDEQFF
TRBV28,15,.,.,TRBJ1-3,TGTGCCAGCAGTTTAGTTCAGGGAACCGGAAACACCATATATTTT,CASSLVQGTGNTIYF
TRBV7-2,15,TRBD1,.,TRBJ1-2,TGTGCCAGCAGCTTAGAACCAGGAGGGGGCCATGGCTACACCTTC,CASSLEPGGGHGYTF
TRBV28,15,.,.,TRBJ2-3,TGTGCCAGCAGGGAAGGGACGGGGTCCACAGATACGCAGTATTTT,CASREGTGSTDTQYF
TRBV14,13,.,.,TRBJ1-2,TGTGCCAGCAGCCCTGACAGGAACTATGGCTACACCTTC,CASSPDRNYGYTF
TRBV7-2,14,.,few,TRBJ1-4,TGTGCCAGCAGCTTAGCAGGGACTAATGAAAAACTGTTTTTT,CASSLAGTNEKLFF
TRBV4-2,16,TRBD1,.,TRBJ1-1,TGTGCCAGCAGCCAGACGCCTACCCGGGACAGAGGAGAAGCTTTCTTT,CASSQTPTRDRGEAFF
TRBV11-2,14,TRBD1,.,TRBJ2-5,TGTGCCAGCAGCCCCGGACAGGTCTGGGAGACCCAGTACTTC,CASSPGQVWETQYF
TRBV28,14,TRBD1,.,TRBJ1-2,TGTGCCAGCAGGGGGACAGCCCGACGCTATGGCTACACCTTC,CASRGTARRYGYTF
TRBV28,14,TRBD2,.,TRBJ2-7,TGTGCCAGCAGTACGGCTAGCGGAACCTACGAGCAGTACTTC,CASSTASGTYEQYF
TRBV4-1,16,.,.,TRBJ1-2,TGCGCCAGCAGCCAAGATACGGGCAGGCAGCTCTATGGCTACACCTTC,CASSQDTGRQLYGYTF
TRBV7-3,14,.,.,TRBJ2-3,TGTGCCAGCAGCGTCAGCGGGTACACAGATACGCAGTATTTT,CASSVSGYTDTQYF
TRBV5-1,21,.,few,TRBJ1-1,TGCGCCAGCAGCGGAGGGGTCCTGGGGGGACCGACAGGTCGAGGGAACACTGAAGCTTTCTTT,CASSGGVLGGPTGRGNTEAFF
TRBV30,16,.,few,TRBJ2-2,TGTGCCTGGAGTCGATTTGCGACTAGTATCATTGGGGAGCTGTTTTTT,CAWSRFATSIIGELFF
TRBV25-1,12,TRBD2,.,TRBJ2-1,TGTGCCAGCAGTGAAGGCGGGAGGGCCGAGTTCTTC,CASSEGGRAEFF
TRBV14,12,.,.,TRBJ1-2,TGTGCCAGCAGCCTGCAACCATATGGCTACACCTTC,CASSLQPYGYTF
TRBV11-2,15,TRBD1,once,TRBJ2-7,TGTGCCAGCAGCTCCCCGGGACAGGCCGCCTACGAGCAGTACTTC,CASSSPGQAAYEQYF
TRBV18,15,TRBD2,once,TRBJ2-7,TGTGCCAGCTCACCTCCCGGGAGGGGCGAATACGAGCAGTACTTC,CASSPPGRGEYEQYF